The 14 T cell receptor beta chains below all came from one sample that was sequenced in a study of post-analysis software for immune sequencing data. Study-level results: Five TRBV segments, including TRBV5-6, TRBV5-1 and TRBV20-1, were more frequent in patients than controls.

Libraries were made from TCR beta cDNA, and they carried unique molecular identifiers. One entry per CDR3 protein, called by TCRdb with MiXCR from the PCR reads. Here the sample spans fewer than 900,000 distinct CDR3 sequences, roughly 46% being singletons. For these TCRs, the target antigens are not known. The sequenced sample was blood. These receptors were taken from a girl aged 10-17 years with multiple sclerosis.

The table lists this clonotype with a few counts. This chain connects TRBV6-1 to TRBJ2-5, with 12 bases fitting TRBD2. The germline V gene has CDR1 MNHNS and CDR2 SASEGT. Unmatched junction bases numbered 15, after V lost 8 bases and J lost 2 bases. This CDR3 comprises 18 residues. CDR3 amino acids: CASGRTSGNLAGQETQYF. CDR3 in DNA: TGTGCCAGCGGGAGGACTAGCGGGAACCTCGCCGGGCAAGAGACCCAGTACTTC.

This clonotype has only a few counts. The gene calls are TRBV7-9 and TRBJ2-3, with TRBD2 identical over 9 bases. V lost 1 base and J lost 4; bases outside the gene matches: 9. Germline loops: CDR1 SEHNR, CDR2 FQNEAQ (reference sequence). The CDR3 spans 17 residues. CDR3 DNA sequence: TGTGCCAGCAGCTTAGGAACTAGCGGGCTCCGGGCAGATACGCAGTATTTT. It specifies CASSLGTSGLRADTQYF.

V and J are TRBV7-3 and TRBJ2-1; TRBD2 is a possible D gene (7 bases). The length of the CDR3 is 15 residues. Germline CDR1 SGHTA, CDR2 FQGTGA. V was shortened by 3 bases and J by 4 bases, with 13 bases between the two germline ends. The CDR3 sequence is CASSFEEGGYNEQFF. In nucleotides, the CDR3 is TGTGCCAGCAGCTTTGAGGAGGGGGGGTACAATGAGCAGTTCTTC. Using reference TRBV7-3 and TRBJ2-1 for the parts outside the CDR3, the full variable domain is GAGVSQTPSNKVTEKGKYVELRCDPISGHTALYWYRQSLGQGPEFLIYFQGTGAADDSGLPNDRFFAVRPEGSVSTLKIQRTERGDSAVYLCASSFEEGGYNEQFFGPGTRLTVL.

The CDR3 here is CASSSRQSSTDTQYF. In DNA form, the CDR3 reads TGTGCCAGCAGCTCCCGACAGTCTAGCACAGATACGCAGTATTTT. The chain has TRBV13 and TRBJ2-3; D may be TRBD1 (5 bases). The V end lost 4 bases, the J end lost 0 bases, and 11 bases lay between the germline ends. Germline CDR1 is PRHDT and CDR2 is FYEKMQ (reference sequence). The CDR3 is 15 residues long.

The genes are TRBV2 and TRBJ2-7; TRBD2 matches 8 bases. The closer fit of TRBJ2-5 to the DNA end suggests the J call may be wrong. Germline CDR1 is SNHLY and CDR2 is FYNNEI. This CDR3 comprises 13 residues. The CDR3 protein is CASSELAGETQYF. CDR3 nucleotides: TGTGCCAGCAGTGAACTAGCGGGAGAGACCCAGTACTTC.

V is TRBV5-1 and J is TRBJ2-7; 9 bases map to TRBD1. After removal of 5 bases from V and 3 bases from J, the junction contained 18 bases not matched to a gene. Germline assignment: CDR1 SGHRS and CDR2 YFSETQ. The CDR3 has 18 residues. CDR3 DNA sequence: TGCGCCAGCAGTACCGGGACAGGGATCAACTTTGGCCTCTACGAGCAGTACTTC. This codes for CASSTGTGINFGLYEQYF.

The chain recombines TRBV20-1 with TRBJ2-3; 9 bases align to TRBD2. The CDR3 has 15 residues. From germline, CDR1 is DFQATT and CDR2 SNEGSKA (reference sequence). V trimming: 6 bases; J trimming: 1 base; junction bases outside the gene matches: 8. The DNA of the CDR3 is TGCAGTGCCCCAATTAGCGGGAGTGGCACAGATACGCAGTATTTT. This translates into CSAPISGSGTDTQYF.

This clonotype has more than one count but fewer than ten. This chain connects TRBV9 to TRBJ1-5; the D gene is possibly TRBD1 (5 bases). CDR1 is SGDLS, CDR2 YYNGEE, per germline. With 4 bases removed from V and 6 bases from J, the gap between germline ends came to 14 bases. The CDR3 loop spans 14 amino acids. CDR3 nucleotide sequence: TGTGCCAGCAGCCCAGCAAGGGACGGTCAGCCCCAGCATTTT. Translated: CASSPARDGQPQHF.

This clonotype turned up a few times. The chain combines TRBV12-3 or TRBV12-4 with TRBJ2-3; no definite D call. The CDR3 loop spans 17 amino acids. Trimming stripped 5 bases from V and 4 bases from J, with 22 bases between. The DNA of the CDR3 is TGTGCCAGCAGTCCCGTAACAGCCGTCCTTGACCCAGATACGCAGTATTTT. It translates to CASSPVTAVLDPDTQYF.

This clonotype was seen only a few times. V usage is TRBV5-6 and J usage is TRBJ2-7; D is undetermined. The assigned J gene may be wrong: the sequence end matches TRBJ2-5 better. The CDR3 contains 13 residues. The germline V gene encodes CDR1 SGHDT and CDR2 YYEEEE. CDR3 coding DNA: TGTGCCAGCAGCTTGCCCGGCTCCGGGACCCAGTACTTC. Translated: CASSLPGSGTQYF.

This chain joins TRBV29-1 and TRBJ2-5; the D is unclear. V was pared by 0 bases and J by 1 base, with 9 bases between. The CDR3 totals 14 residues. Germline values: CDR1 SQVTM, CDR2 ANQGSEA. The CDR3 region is CSVEDRAFQETQYF. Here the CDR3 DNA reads TGCAGCGTTGAAGATCGGGCGTTCCAAGAGACCCAGTACTTC.

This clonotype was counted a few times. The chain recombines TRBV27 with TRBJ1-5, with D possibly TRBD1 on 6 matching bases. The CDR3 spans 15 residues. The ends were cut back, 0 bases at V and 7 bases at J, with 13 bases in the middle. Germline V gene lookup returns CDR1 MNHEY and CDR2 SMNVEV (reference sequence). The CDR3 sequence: CASSLSRGLMQPQHF. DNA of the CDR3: TGTGCCAGCAGTTTATCCCGGGGGCTAATGCAGCCCCAGCATTTT.

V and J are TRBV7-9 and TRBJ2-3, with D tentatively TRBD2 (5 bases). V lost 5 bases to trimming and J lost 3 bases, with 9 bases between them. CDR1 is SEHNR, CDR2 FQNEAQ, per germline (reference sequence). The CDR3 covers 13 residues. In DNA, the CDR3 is TGTGCCAGCAGCCCACTAGTGACAGATACGCAGTATTTT. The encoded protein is CASSPLVTDTQYF.

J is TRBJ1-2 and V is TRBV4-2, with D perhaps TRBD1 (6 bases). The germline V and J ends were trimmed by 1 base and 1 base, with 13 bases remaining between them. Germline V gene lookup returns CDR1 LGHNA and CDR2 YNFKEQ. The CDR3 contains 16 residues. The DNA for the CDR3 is TGTGCCAGCAGCCAAGTGATACAGGGACTTAACTATGGCTACACCTTC. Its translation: CASSQVIQGLNYGYTF.